The next 14 T cell receptor beta chains were all read from a single sample in a study of blood T cell repertoires in COVID-19. Clones were sequenced by immunoSEQ multiplex PCR, and TCRdb holds only the in-frame ones, with some missing. The sample yields roughly 200,000 clones, roughly 80% seen once. The source material was peripheral blood. The receptors were sampled from a woman aged 80 or over with active or convalescent COVID-19.

The chain has TRBV7-2 and TRBJ2-2, with a possible D match to TRBD1 (5 bases). The CDR3 covers 15 residues. CDR1 is SGHTA and CDR2 is FQGNSA in the germline V gene. The germline V and J ends were trimmed by 5 bases and 0 bases, with 10 bases remaining between them. CDR3 nucleotide sequence: TGTGCCAGCAGCCTGGACAAAGCGAACACCGGGGAGCTGTTTTTT. This sequence encodes CASSLDKANTGELFF.

This chain connects TRBV11-3 to TRBJ2-1; D may be TRBD2 (6 bases). Germline V gene lookup returns CDR1 SGHNT and CDR2 YENEEA. Trimming pared 2 bases from V and 0 bases from J, leaving 8 bases between. The CDR3 is 15 amino acids. CDR3 nucleotides: TGTGCCAGCAGCTTACCCGGGAGCTCCTACAATGAGCAGTTCTTC. It is translated as CASSLPGSSYNEQFF.

The genes are TRBV5-1 and TRBJ2-5; D unresolved. This CDR3 region has 16 residues. Trimming cost V 3 bases and J 0 bases, with 15 bases left between them. The germline CDR1 and CDR2 sequences are SGHRS and YFSETQ. In nucleotides, the CDR3 is TGCGCCAGCAGCTCCGGGTCATATGGGTACCAAGAGACCCAGTACTTC. This codes for CASSSGSYGYQETQYF.

The chain recombines TRBV11-2 with TRBJ2-1, with 9 bases lining up with TRBD1. The CDR3 loop spans 16 amino acids. V lost 5 bases and J lost 7; bases outside the gene matches: 12. CDR1 is SGHAT, CDR2 FQNNGV, per germline. The CDR3 DNA sequence: TGTGCCAGCAGCCGAACGGGACAGGGCCGGGGGAATGAGCAGTTCTTC. Translation gives CASSRTGQGRGNEQFF. Looking up the rest from reference TRBV11-2 and TRBJ2-1 gives the full variable domain: EAGVAQSPRYKIIEKRQSVAFWCNPISGHATLYWYQQILGQGPKLLIQFQNNGVVDDSQLPKDRFSAERLKGVDSTLKIQPAKLEDSAVYLCASSRTGQGRGNEQFFGPGTRLTVL.

The rearrangement links TRBV5-1 to TRBJ1-1; no clear D gene. CDR1 is SGHRS, CDR2 YFSETQ, per germline. V lost 1 base and J 0 bases, leaving 7 bases between the germline ends. The CDR3 length is 14 residues. CDR3 nucleotides: TGCGCCAGCAGCTTGCAGGCAATGAACACTGAAGCTTTCTTT. This encodes CASSLQAMNTEAFF.

J is TRBJ2-7 and V is TRBV7-3, with 7 bases matching TRBD1. CDR3 size: 16 residues. J lost 3 bases, V lost 5 bases, and 13 bases had no gene match. The V gene's germline CDR1 is SGHTA and CDR2 FQGTGA. The CDR3, as DNA: TGTGCCAGCAGCCTCGGGGCCGGGACAGCGTTCTACGAGCAGTACTTC. This translates into CASSLGAGTAFYEQYF.

This clone was counted only a few times. The chain is built from TRBV5-1 and TRBJ1-2; 9 bases map to TRBD1. This CDR3 contains 17 residues. V lost 0 bases to trimming and J lost 7 bases; unmatched junction nucleotides: 13. Germline V gives CDR1 SGHRS, CDR2 YFSETQ. CDR3 amino acids: CASSLGGLGDRAGGYTF. The CDR3 region has the DNA TGCGCCAGCAGCTTGGGCGGACTGGGGGACAGGGCAGGTGGCTACACCTTC.

The J gene is TRBJ1-1, the V gene TRBV7-9, with 9 bases that match TRBD1. The germline CDR1 and CDR2 sequences are SEHNR and FQNEAQ (reference sequence). With V trimmed by 3 bases and J by 1 base, 0 bases remained unmatched. The CDR3 is 14 residues long. For the CDR3, the DNA is TGTGCCAGCAGCTTGACAGGGGGGAACACTGAAGCTTTCTTT. Its protein product is CASSLTGGNTEAFF.

The chain joins TRBV2 to TRBJ2-5; maybe TRBD1 (6 bases). The CDR3 runs to 17 residues. The ends were cut back, 6 bases at V and 2 bases at J, with 22 bases in the middle. Germline V gene sequence: CDR1 SNHLY, CDR2 FYNNEI. The CDR3 region has the DNA TGTGCCAGCAGAGCTGGTAACAGGGCGATGGGGCAAGAGACCCAGTACTTC. Protein sequence: CASRAGNRAMGQETQYF. The whole variable domain, remainder taken from reference TRBV2 and TRBJ2-5, is EPEVTQTPSHQVTQMGQEVILRCVPISNHLYFYWYRQILGQKVEFLVSFYNNEISEKSEIFDDQFSVERPDGSNFTLKIRSTKLEDSAMYFCASRAGNRAMGQETQYFGPGTRLLVL.

CDR3 nucleotide sequence: TGTGCCAGCAGCTCGAAGGAGCGGGAGACAGGGACGCAGTATTTT. Amino acid sequence: CASSSKERETGTQYF. This chain uses TRBV5-4 with TRBJ2-3; TRBD2 is a possible D gene (8 bases). Between the trimmed V and J ends, which lost 3 bases and 9 bases, there was a span of 20 bases. This CDR3 region has 15 residues. In germline, CDR1 is SGHNT, CDR2 YYREEE (reference sequence).

The table lists this clone with a few counts. V gene TRBV6-1 combines with J gene TRBJ2-4; 9 bases fit TRBD1. CDR1 and CDR2 (germline): MNHNS, SASEGT. The CDR3 totals 16 residues. V was clipped by 4 bases and J by 1 base; unmatched bases: 5. CDR3 bases: TGTGCCAGCAGTGCGTCCGGGACAGGGGCCAAAAACATTCAGTACTTC. This encodes CASSASGTGAKNIQYF.

This clone was picked up a small number of times. This rearrangement joins TRBV18 to TRBJ1-1; the match to TRBD1 covers 10 bases. J was trimmed by 8 bases and V by 6 bases; bases with no gene match: 15. The germline CDR1 and CDR2 sequences are KGHSH and LQKENI. This CDR3 is 16 amino acids long. In DNA, the CDR3 is TGTGCCAGCTCCCACCAGGAGACAGGGGGCGCAGGCGAAGCTTTCTTT. It codes for CASSHQETGGAGEAFF. The variable domain in full, with the rest retrieved from reference TRBV18 and TRBJ1-1, is NAGVMQNPRHLVRRRGQEARLRCSPMKGHSHVYWYRQLPEEGLKFMVYLQKENIIDESGMPKERFSAEFPKEGPSILRIQQVVRGDSAAYFCASSHQETGGAGEAFFGQGTRLTVV.

The chain recombines TRBV18 with TRBJ2-3, with a tentative D call TRBD2 (6 bases). Trimming took off 2 bases at V and 2 bases at J, with 8 bases between the two ends. Germline V gives CDR1 KGHSH, CDR2 LQKENI. CDR3 length: 14 residues. The CDR3: CASSPAGITDTQYF. The CDR3 region has the DNA TGTGCCAGCTCACCAGCGGGGATCACAGATACGCAGTATTTT.

As to this clone: This specimen includes other DNA sequences encoding the same CDR3. The CDR3 loop is CASSYSQRGYNEQFF. The DNA of the CDR3 is TGTGCCAGCAGTTACTCCCAGCGGGGGTACAATGAGCAGTTCTTC. The chain carries TRBV6-5 and TRBJ2-1, with 8 nucleotides matching TRBD2. The junction had 2 bases not matched to a gene; V was cut back by 0 bases and J by 4 bases. The length of the CDR3 is 15 residues. Germline-derived CDR1 and CDR2 are MNHEY and SVGAGI.